Sequencing of this T cell receptor (beta chain) was carried out in a study of cytomegalovirus exposure and HLA in healthy donors. It was with 60 Vbeta and 13 Jbeta primers that the PCR ran. Generated by immunoSEQ multiplex PCR, the TCRdb table keeps only in-frame clones and is missing some. The profile shows 95,000 to 150,000 clones, 77% of them singletons. The V gene's germline CDR1 is MNHEY and CDR2 SVGAGI. This CDR3 has 15 amino acids. To note about this clone: At one boundary the junction diverges from the germline segment, which might be a read error.

This chain connects TRBV6-5 to TRBJ1-2, with 8 bases lining up with TRBD1. The TCR comes from a man younger than 35 in good health and CMV-seropositive. The sequenced material came from PBMCs. In nucleotides, the CDR3 is TGTGTCAGCAGTTCCCCGGGACAGGCGCGGTATGGCTACACCTTC. This sequence encodes CVSSSPGQARYGYTF.